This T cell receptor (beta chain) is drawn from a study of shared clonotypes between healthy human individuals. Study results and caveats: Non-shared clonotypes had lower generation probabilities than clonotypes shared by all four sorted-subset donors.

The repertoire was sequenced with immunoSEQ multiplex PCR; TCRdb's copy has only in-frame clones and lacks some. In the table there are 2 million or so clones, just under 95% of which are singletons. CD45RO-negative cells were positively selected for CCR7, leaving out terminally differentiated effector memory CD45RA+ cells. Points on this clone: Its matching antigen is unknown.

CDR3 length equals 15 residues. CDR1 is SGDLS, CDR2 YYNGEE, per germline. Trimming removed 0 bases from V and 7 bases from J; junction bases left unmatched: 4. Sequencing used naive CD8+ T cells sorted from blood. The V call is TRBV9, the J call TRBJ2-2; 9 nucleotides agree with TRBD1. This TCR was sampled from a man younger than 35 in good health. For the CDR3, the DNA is TGTGCCAGCAGCGTAGCTACAGGGGGCATCGGGGAGCTGTTTTTT. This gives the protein CASSVATGGIGELFF. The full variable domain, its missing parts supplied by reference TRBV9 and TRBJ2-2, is DSGVTQTPKHLITATGQRVTLRCSPRSGDLSVYWYQQSLDQGLQFLIQYYNGEERAKGNILERFSAQQFPDLHSELNLSSLELGDSALYFCASSVATGGIGELFFGEGSRLTVL.